The text below deals with one TCR beta chain. No cognate antigen has been identified for it. Qualities for individual bases were not recorded, and no much larger clone is one base off. This record comes from a study of cytotoxic CD8 clonotypes in ibrutinib-treated CLL (dated by TCRdb to about 2021). For the wider study: In this cohort, over 14 patients were treatment-naive and under 13 were relapsed/refractory, while 17 to 18 had unmutated IGHV. Partial responses were observed in about 25 patients and complete responses in 2; after a median follow-up of roughly 62 months, remission was maintained in roughly 15 patients and progression was observed in roughly twelve. The response samples were drawn at a median of approximately twelve months into treatment, with a range of about 6 to 36 months. An average of around 250,000 productive templates and tens of thousands of productive rearrangements was obtained per sample. Longitudinal samples were obtainable from about 30% of the roughly 90 participants in the trial. Cryopreserved peripheral blood mononuclear cells were collected at three points: before therapy, at response, and at either sustained remission or disease progression. Every remission and progressive disease sample was obtained while ibrutinib was still being received by the patients. Broader findings and caveats from the paper: Baseline clonality exceeded that of age-matched healthy donors and correlated strongly with circulating CD8+ T-cell counts. Clonality increased at ibrutinib response, stayed stable in sustained remission, and fell back toward baseline at progression. Public clonotypes were rare and either shrank or stayed stable during treatment, and the rise in clonality at ibrutinib response reflected expansion of private clonotypes. Sampling times were not matched between patients in sustained remission and patients whose disease was progressing, and lymph node repertoires were not examined.

Reading the germline V gene gives CDR1 MNHNS and CDR2 SASEGT. The CDR3 starts with the cysteine, ends with the phenylalanine, and has 13 residues. Only CDR3 DNA remains: 39 bases, in frame from the first base. Trimmed from V: 5 bases; trimmed from J: 14 bases; junction bases lacking a gene match: 12. The sample's time point label, decoded: about 11 months on ibrutinib. For TCR beta library preparation, roughly 2 micrograms of genomic DNA were extracted from the cryopreserved PBMCs. High-throughput TCR beta sequencing was performed on longitudinal blood samples from CLL patients receiving ibrutinib monotherapy. The patients took part in an open-label, single-center phase 2 trial of ibrutinib monotherapy. A MiSeq instrument was used for deep resolution sequencing, which targeted depths ranging from 1 in 1 million up to 1 in 200,000 T cells, with coverage averaging 10x for each clonotype. TCR beta libraries were generated with the immunoSEQ hsTCRB Kit. On the authors' methods: ImmunoSEQ Data Assistant and ImmunoSEQ Analyzer were used for data analysis, and V, D and J genes were assigned according to IMGT definitions. Clonality, which ranges from 0 to 1, was calculated by subtracting the normalized Shannon entropy of productive rearrangement frequencies from one. Only overrepresented clonotypes making up at least 0.05% of each patient's repertoire were included in the public clonotype analysis. Repertoires from thirteen age-matched healthy donors in immuneACCESS were used as clonality controls. Sourced from immuneACCESS, this table was stored by TCRdb with only in-frame sequences that have V and J called. A share of the clones is absent; for the studies checked, an unresolved V gene accounts for under half, and the remainder has no known explanation. V and J calls and clone size are as listed in that table; D and trimming were resolved from the DNA. The sample records 58,000 or so clones, 57% of which are singletons. The ten biggest clones cover roughly 14% of the sample.

The chain was built from TRBV6-1 and TRBJ2-1; 7 bases in between match TRBD2. This receptor was obtained from a human donor with chronic lymphocytic leukemia. Sample: PBMCs, taken after 12 months of ibrutinib treatment. The DNA is TGTGCCAGCAGTCTCGCCGGGGGAGGGACTGAGTTCTTC. Translated, this is CASSLAGGGTEFF.